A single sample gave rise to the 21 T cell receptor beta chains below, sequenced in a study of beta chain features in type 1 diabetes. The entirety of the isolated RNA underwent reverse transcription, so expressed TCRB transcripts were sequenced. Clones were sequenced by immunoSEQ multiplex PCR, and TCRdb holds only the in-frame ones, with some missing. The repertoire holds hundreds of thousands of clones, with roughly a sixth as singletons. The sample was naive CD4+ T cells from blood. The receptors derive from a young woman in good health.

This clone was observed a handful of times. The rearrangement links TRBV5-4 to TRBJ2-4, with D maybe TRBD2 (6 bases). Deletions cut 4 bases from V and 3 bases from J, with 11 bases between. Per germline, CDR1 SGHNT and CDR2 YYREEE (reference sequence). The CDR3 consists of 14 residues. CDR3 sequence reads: CASSAGGSKNIQYF. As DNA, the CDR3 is TGTGCCAGCAGCGCCGGGGGAAGCAAAAACATTCAGTACTTC.

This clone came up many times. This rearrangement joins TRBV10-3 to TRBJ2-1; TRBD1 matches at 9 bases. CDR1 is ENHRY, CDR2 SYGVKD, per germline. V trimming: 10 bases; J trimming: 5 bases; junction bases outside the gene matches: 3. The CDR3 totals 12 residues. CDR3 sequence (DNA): TGTGCCACCGGACAGGGGAACAATGAGCAGTTCTTC. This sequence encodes CATGQGNNEQFF.

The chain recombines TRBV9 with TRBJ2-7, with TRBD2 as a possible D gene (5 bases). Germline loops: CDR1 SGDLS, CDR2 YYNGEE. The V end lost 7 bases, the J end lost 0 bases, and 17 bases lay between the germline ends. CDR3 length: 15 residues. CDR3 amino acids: CASPHQVAYSYEQYF. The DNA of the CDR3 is TGTGCCAGCCCCCACCAAGTAGCGTACTCCTACGAGCAGTACTTC.

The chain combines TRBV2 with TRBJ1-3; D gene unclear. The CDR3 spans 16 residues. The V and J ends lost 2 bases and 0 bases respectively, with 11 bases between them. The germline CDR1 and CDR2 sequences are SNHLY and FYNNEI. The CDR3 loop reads CASSEFAFNSGNTIYF. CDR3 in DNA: TGTGCCAGCAGTGAATTTGCCTTTAACTCTGGAAACACCATATATTTT.

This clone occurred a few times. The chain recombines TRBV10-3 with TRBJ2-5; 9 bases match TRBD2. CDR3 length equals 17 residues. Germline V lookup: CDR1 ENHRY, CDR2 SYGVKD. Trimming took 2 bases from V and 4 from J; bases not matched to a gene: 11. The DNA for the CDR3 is TGTGCCATCAGTGAGACCCTCTTAGCGGGAGCAGGAGAGACCCAGTACTTC. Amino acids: CAISETLLAGAGETQYF.

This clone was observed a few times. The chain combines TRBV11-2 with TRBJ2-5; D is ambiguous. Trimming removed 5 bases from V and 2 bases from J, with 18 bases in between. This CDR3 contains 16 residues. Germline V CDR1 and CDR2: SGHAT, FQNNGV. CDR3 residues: CASSHDRAGTQETQYF. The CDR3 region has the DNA TGTGCCAGCAGCCACGACCGGGCAGGAACTCAAGAGACCCAGTACTTC. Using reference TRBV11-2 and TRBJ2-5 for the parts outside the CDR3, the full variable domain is EAGVAQSPRYKIIEKRQSVAFWCNPISGHATLYWYQQILGQGPKLLIQFQNNGVVDDSQLPKDRFSAERLKGVDSTLKIQPAKLEDSAVYLCASSHDRAGTQETQYFGPGTRLLVL.

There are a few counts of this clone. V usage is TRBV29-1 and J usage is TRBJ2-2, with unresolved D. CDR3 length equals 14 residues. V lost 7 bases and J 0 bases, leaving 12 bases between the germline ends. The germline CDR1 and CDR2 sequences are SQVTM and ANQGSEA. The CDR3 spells CSAELPANTGELFF. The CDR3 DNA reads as TGCAGCGCAGAGCTGCCCGCGAACACCGGGGAGCTGTTTTTT.

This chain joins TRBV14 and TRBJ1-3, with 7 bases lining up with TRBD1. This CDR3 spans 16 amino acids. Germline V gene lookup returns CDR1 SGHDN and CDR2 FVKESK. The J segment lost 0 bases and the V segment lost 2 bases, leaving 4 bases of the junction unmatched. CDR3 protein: CASSQNRGISGNTIYF. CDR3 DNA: TGTGCCAGCAGCCAAAACAGGGGAATCTCTGGAAACACCATATATTTT.

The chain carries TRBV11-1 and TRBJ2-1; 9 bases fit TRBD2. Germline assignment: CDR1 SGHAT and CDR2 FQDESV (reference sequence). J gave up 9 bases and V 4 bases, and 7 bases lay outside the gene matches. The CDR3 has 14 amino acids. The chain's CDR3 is CASSYSGSRVEQFF. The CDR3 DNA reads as TGTGCCAGCAGCTATAGCGGGAGCCGGGTTGAGCAGTTCTTC.

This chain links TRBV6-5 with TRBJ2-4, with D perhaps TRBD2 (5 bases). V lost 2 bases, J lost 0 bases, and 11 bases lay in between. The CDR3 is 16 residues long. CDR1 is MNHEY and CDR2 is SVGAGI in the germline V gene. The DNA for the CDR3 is TGTGCCAGCAGTTACCGGGCGGGCGGAGCCAAAAACATTCAGTACTTC. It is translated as CASSYRAGGAKNIQYF.

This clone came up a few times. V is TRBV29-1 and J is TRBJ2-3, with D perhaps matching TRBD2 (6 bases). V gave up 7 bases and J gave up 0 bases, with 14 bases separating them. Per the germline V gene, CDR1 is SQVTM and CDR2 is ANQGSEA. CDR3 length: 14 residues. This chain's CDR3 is CSGSGRSSTDTQYF. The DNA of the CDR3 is TGCAGCGGCTCGGGGAGGTCTAGCACAGATACGCAGTATTTT.

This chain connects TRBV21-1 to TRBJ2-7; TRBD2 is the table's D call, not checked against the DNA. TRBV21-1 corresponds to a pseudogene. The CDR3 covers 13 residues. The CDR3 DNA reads TGTGCCCAGCCGGGAGGACTAGCTTACGAGCAGTACTTC. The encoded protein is CAQPGGLAYEQYF.

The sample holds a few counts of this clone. DNA of the CDR3: TGCAGCGTTAATGCGGGAGCGGCCCAGGATGAGCAGTTCTTC. It codes for CSVNAGAAQDEQFF. The rearrangement joins TRBV29-1 to TRBJ2-1, with TRBD2 matching 7 bases. This CDR3 comprises 14 residues. Per the germline V gene, CDR1 is SQVTM and CDR2 is ANQGSEA. The V and J ends lost 5 bases and 8 bases, in that order; junction bases with no gene match: 12.

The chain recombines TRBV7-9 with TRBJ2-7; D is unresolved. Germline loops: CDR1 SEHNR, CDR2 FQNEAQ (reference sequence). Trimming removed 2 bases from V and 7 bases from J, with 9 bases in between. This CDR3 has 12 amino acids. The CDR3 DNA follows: TGTGCCAGCAGCTTAACATCTGGTGAGCAGTACTTC. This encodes CASSLTSGEQYF.

For the CDR3, the DNA is TGTGCCAGCAGTCAGACTAGCGGGGCTTACAATGAGCAGTTCTTC. Residues: CASSQTSGAYNEQFF. The V gene is TRBV27, the J gene TRBJ2-1; 11 bases agree with TRBD2. CDR3 length equals 15 residues. J lost 4 bases, V lost 5 bases, and 4 bases had no gene match. The germline V gene has CDR1 MNHEY and CDR2 SMNVEV (reference sequence).

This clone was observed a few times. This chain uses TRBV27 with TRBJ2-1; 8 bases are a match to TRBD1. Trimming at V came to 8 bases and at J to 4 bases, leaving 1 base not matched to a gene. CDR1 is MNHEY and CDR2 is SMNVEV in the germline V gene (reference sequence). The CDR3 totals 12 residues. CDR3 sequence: CASWTGYNEQFF. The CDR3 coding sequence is TGTGCCAGCTGGACAGGGTACAATGAGCAGTTCTTC.

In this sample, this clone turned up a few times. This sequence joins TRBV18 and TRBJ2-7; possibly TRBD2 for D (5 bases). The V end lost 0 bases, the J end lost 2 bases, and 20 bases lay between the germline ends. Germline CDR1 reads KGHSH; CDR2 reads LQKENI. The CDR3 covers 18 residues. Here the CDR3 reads CASSPPSRYGKEAYEQYF. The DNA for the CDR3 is TGTGCCAGCTCACCACCCTCTCGGTATGGGAAGGAGGCCTACGAGCAGTACTTC.

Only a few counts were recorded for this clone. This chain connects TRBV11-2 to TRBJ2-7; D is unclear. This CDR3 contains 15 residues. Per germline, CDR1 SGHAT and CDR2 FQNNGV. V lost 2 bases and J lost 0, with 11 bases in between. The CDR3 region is CASSLIRPSSYEQYF. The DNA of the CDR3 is TGTGCCAGCAGCTTAATCCGTCCCAGCTCCTACGAGCAGTACTTC.

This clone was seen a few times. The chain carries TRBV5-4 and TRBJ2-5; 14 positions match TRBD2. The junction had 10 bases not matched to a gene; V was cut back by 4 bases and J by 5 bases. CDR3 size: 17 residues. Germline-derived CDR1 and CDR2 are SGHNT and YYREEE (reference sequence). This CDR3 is CASSKGLAGDPGETQYF. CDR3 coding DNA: TGTGCCAGCAGCAAGGGACTAGCGGGAGATCCGGGGGAGACCCAGTACTTC.

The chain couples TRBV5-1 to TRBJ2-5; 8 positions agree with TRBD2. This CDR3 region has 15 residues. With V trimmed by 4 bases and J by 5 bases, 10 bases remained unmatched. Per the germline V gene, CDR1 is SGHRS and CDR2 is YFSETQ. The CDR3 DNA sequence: TGCGCCAGCAGCGGGGGACTAGACTACATGGAGACCCAGTACTTC. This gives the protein CASSGGLDYMETQYF.

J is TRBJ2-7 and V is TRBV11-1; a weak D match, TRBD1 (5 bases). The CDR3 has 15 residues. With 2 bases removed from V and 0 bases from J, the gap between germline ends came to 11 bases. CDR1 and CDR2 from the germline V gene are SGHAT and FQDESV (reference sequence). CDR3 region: CASSLSGRISYEQYF. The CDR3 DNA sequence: TGTGCCAGCAGCTTATCAGGGCGCATCTCCTACGAGCAGTACTTC.